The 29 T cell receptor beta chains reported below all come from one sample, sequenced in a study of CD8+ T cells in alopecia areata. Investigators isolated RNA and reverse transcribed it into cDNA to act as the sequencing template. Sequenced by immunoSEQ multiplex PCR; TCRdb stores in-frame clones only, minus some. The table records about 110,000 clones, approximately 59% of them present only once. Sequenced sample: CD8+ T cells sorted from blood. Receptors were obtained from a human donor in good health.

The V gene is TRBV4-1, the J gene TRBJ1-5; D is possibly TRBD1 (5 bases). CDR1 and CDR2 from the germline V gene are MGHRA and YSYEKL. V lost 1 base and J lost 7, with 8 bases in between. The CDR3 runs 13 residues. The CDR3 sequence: CASSQVGGQPQHF. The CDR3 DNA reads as TGCGCCAGCAGCCAAGTTGGGGGACAGCCCCAGCATTTT.

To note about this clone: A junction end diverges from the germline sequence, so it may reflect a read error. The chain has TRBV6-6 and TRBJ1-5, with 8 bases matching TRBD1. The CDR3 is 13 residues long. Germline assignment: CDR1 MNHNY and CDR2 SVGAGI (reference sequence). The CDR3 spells CASSQTWTGPKHF. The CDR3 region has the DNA TGTGCCAGCAGCCAAACATGGACAGGGCCCAAGCATTTT.

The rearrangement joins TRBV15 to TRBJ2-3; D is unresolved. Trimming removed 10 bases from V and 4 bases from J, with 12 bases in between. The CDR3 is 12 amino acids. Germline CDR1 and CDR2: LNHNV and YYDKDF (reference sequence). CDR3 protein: CASREPPDTQYF. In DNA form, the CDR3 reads TGTGCCAGCCGCGAACCCCCAGATACGCAGTATTTT. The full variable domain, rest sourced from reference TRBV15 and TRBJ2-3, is DAMVIQNPRYQVTQFGKPVTLSCSQTLNHNVMYWYQQKSSQAPKLLFHYYDKDFNNEADTPDNFQSRRPNTSFCFLDIRSPGLGDTAMYLCASREPPDTQYFGPGTRLTVL.

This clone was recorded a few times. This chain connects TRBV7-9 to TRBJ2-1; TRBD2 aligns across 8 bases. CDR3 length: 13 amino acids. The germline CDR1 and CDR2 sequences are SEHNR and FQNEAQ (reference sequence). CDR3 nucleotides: TGTGCTGCAGGCGGGGGGCCTTACAATGAGCAGTTCTTC. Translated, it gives CAAGGGPYNEQFF.

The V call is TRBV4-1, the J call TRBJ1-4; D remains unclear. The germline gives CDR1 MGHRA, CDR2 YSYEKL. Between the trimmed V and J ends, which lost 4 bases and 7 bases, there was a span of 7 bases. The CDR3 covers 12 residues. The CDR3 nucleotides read TGCGCCAGCAGCCGGGCTGCTGAAAAACTGTTTTTT. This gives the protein CASSRAAEKLFF.

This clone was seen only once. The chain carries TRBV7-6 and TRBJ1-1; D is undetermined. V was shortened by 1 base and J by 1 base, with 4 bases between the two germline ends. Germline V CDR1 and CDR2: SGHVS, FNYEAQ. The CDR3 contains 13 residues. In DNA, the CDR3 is TGTGCCAGCAGCTTAGTGGAGAACACTGAAGCTTTCTTT. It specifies CASSLVENTEAFF.

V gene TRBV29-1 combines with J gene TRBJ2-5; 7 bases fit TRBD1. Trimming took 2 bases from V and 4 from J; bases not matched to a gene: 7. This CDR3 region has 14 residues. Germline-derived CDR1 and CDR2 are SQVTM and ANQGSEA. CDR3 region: CSVELPTGPETQYF. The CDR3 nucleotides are TGCAGCGTTGAACTTCCGACAGGGCCAGAGACCCAGTACTTC.

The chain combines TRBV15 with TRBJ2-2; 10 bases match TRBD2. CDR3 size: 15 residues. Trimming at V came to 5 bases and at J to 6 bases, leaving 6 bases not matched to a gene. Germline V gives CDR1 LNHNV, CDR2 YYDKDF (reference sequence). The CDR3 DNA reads TGTGCCACCAGCCCAGCGGGGGGGCCGTCCGGGGAGCTGTTTTTT. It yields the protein CATSPAGGPSGELFF.

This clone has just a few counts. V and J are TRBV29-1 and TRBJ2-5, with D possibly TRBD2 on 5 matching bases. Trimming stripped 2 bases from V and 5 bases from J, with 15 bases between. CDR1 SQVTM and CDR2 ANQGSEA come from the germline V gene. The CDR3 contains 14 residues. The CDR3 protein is CSVESPGREETQYF. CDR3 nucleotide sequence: TGCAGCGTTGAATCTCCGGGTAGGGAGGAGACCCAGTACTTC.

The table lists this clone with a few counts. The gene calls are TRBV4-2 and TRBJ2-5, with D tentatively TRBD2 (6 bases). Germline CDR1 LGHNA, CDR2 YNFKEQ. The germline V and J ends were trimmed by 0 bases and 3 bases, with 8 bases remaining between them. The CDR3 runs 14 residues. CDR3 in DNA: TGTGCCAGCAGCCAAGAAGGCGGGGAAGAGACCCAGTACTTC. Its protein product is CASSQEGGEETQYF.

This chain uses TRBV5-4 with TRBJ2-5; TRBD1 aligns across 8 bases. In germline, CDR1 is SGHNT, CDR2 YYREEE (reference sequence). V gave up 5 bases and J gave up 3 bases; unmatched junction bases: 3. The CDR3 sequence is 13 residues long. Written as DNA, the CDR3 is TGTGCCAGCAGAGCAGGGGGCGAAGAGACCCAGTACTTC. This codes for CASRAGGEETQYF.

The CDR3: CASESGTAQYF. For the CDR3, the DNA is TGTGCCAGCGAGTCCGGGACAGCGCAGTATTTT. The J gene is TRBJ2-3, the V gene TRBV7-9; 7 nucleotides match TRBD1. The CDR3 has 11 residues. The germline gives CDR1 SEHNR, CDR2 FQNEAQ (reference sequence). V lost 8 bases to trimming and J lost 10 bases; unmatched junction nucleotides: 6.

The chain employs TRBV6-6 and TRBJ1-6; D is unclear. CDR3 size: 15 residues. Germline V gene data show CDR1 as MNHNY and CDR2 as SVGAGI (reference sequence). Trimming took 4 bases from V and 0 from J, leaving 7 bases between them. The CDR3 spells CASSSVSSYNSPLHF. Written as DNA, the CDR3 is TGTGCCAGCAGTTCCGTTAGCTCCTATAATTCACCCCTCCACTTT.

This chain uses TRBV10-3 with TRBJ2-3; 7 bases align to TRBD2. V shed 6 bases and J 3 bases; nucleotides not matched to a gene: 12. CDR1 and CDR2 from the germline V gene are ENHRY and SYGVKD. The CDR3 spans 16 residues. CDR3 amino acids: CAISGDWAGVTDTQYF. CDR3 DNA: TGTGCCATCAGCGGGGACTGGGCGGGGGTTACAGATACGCAGTATTTT.

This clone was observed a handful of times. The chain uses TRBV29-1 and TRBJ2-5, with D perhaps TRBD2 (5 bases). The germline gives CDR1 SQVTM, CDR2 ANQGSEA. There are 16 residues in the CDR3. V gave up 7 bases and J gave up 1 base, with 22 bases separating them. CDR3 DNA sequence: TGCAGCGCCCCTTTGGAGGCCAGAACAATCCAAGAGACCCAGTACTTC. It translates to CSAPLEARTIQETQYF.

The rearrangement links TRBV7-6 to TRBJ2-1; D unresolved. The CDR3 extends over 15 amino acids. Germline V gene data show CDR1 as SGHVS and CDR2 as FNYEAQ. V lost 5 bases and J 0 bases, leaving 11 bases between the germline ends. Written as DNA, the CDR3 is TGTGCCAGCAGCCGACCCCTGAGCTCCTACAATGAGCAGTTCTTC. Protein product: CASSRPLSSYNEQFF.

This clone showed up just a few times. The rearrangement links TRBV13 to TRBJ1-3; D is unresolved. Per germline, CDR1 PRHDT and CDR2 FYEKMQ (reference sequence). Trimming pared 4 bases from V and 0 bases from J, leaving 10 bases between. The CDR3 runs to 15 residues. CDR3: CASSYATSSGNTIYF. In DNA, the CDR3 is TGTGCCAGCAGCTACGCCACTAGCTCTGGAAACACCATATATTTT.

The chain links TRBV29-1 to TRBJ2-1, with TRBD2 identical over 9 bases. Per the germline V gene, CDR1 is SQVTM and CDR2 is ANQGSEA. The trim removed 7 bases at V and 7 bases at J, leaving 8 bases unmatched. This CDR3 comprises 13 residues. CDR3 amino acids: CSATEGLANEQFF. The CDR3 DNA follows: TGCAGCGCCACCGAGGGACTAGCAAATGAGCAGTTCTTC.

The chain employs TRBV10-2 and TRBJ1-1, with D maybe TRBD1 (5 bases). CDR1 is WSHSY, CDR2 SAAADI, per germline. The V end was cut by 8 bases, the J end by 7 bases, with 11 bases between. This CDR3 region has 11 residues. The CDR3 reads CASLGGGEAFF. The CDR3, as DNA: TGCGCCAGCCTGGGGGGTGGTGAAGCTTTCTTT.

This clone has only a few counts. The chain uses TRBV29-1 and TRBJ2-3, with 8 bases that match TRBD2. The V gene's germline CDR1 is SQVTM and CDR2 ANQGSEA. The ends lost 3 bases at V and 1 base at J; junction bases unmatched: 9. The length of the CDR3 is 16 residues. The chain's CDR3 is CSVEPSGGPRTDTQYF. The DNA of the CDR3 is TGCAGCGTTGAGCCCAGCGGGGGACCTCGCACAGATACGCAGTATTTT.

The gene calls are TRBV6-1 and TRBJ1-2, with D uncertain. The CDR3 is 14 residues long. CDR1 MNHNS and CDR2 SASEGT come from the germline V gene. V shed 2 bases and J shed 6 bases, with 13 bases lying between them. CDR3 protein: CASSEKLETDGYTF. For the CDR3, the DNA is TGTGCCAGCAGTGAAAAACTAGAAACGGATGGCTACACCTTC.

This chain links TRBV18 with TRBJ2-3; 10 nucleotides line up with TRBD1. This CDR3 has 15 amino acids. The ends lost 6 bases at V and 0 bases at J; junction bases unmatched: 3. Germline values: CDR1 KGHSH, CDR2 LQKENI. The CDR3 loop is CASSLTGGSTDTQYF. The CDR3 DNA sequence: TGTGCCAGCTCGTTGACAGGGGGCAGCACAGATACGCAGTATTTT. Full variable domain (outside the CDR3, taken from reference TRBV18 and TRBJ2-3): NAGVMQNPRHLVRRRGQEARLRCSPMKGHSHVYWYRQLPEEGLKFMVYLQKENIIDESGMPKERFSAEFPKEGPSILRIQQVVRGDSAAYFCASSLTGGSTDTQYFGPGTRLTVL.

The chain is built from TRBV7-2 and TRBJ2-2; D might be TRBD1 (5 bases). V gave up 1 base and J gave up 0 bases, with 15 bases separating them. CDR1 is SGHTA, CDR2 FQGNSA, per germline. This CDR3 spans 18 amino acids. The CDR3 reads CASSLGRAHTANTGELFF. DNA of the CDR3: TGTGCCAGCAGCTTAGGCAGGGCACATACCGCGAACACCGGGGAGCTGTTTTTT. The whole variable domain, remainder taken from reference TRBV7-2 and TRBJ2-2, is GAGVSQSPSNKVTEKGKDVELRCDPISGHTALYWYRQSLGQGLEFLIYFQGNSAPDKSGLPSDRFSAERTGGSVSTLTIQRTQQEDSAVYLCASSLGRAHTANTGELFFGEGSRLTVL.

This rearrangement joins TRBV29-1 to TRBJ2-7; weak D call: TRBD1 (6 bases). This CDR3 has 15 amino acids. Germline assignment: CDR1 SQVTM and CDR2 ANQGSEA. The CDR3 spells CNCSPPDRSSYEQYF. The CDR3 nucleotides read TGCAACTGTTCCCCACCGGACAGATCTTCCTACGAGCAGTACTTC.

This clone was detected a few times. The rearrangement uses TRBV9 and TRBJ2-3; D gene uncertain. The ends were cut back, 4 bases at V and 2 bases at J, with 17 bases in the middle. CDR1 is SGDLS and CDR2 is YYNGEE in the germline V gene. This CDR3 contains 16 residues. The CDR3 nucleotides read TGTGCCAGCAGCACCCGAACTACGGAGTACACAGATACGCAGTATTTT. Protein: CASSTRTTEYTDTQYF. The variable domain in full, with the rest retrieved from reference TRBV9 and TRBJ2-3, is DSGVTQTPKHLITATGQRVTLRCSPRSGDLSVYWYQQSLDQGLQFLIQYYNGEERAKGNILERFSAQQFPDLHSELNLSSLELGDSALYFCASSTRTTEYTDTQYFGPGTRLTVL.

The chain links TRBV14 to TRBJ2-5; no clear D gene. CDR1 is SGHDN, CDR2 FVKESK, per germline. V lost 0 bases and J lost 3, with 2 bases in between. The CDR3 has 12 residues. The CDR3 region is CASSQDEETQYF. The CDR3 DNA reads TGTGCCAGCAGCCAAGATGAAGAGACCCAGTACTTC.

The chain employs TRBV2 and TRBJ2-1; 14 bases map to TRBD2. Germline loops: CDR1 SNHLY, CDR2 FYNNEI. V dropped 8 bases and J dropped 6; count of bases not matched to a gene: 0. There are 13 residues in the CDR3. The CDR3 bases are TGTGCCAGCGGACTAGCGGGGGGCAATGAGCAGTTCTTC. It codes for CASGLAGGNEQFF.

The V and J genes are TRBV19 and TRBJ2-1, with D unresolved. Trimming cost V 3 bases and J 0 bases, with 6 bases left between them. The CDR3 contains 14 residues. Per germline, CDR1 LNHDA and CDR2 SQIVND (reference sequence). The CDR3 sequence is CASSIGSSYNEQFF. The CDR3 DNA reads TGTGCCAGTAGTATTGGAAGCTCCTACAATGAGCAGTTCTTC.

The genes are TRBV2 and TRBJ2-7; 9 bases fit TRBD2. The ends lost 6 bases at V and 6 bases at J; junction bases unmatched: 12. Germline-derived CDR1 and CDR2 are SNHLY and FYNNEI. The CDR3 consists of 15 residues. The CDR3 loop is CASRAGPSGEGEQYF. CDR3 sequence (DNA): TGTGCCAGCAGAGCCGGGCCTAGCGGGGAGGGCGAGCAGTACTTC.